A selection of T cell receptor beta chains follows, all from one sample in a study of CD8 T cells in Susac syndrome. Each CDR3 protein is one row after TCRdb ran MiXCR on the immunoSEQ multiplex PCR reads. The table lists about 130,000 distinct CDR3 sequences, about 95% of them singletons. The sample consisted of CD8+ T cells from PBMCs. Source of these receptors: a human donor with Susac syndrome. The CDR3 runs from the conserved cysteine through the conserved F or W. Fields, in order: CDR3 protein, CDR3 DNA, clone size, J gene, D gene, V gene. A D gene is named only where the DNA matches it firmly. Clone size is shown for a subset of rows, as once, few, many or a class of expanded clone.

CDR3aa: CASSRQGYSYEQYF
CDR3nt: TGTGCCAGCAGCAGACAGGGCTACTCCTACGAGCAGTACTTC
abundance: -
j_gene: TRBJ2-7
d_gene: TRBD1
v_gene: TRBV27

CDR3aa: CASSVPYNEQFF
CDR3nt: TGTGCCAGCAGCGTACCCTACAATGAGCAGTTCTTC
abundance: -
j_gene: TRBJ2-1
d_gene: -
v_gene: TRBV13

CDR3aa: CASRVNYEQYF
CDR3nt: TGTGCCAGCAGGGTTAACTACGAGCAGTACTTC
abundance: -
j_gene: TRBJ2-7
d_gene: -
v_gene: TRBV2

CDR3aa: CASSEQPTGVGEQFF
CDR3nt: TGTGCCAGCAGTGAACAACCGACAGGGGTAGGTGAGCAGTTCTTC
abundance: -
j_gene: TRBJ2-1
d_gene: TRBD1
v_gene: TRBV2

CDR3aa: CSVAGNQGGNTEAFF
CDR3nt: TGCAGCGTTGCTGGAAATCAGGGGGGAAACACTGAAGCTTTCTTT
abundance: -
j_gene: TRBJ1-1
d_gene: TRBD1
v_gene: TRBV29-1

CDR3aa: CASGLLHRGASEKLFF
CDR3nt: TGTGCTAGTGGTTTGCTGCACAGGGGCGCTAGTGAAAAACTGTTTTTT
abundance: -
j_gene: TRBJ1-4
d_gene: TRBD1
v_gene: TRBV12-5

CDR3aa: CASSVSEQFF
CDR3nt: TGTGCCAGCAGTGTTAGTGAGCAGTTCTTC
abundance: -
j_gene: TRBJ2-1
d_gene: -
v_gene: TRBV2

CDR3aa: CSCRALQNTGELFF
CDR3nt: TGCAGTTGTCGGGCATTACAGAACACCGGGGAGCTGTTTTTT
abundance: once
j_gene: TRBJ2-2
d_gene: -
v_gene: TRBV20-1

CDR3aa: CASSPRSGDETQYF
CDR3nt: TGTGCCAGCTCACCACGGTCGGGGGACGAGACCCAGTACTTC
abundance: -
j_gene: TRBJ2-5
d_gene: -
v_gene: TRBV18

CDR3aa: CAWSLGSGFNTEAFF
CDR3nt: TGTGCCTGGAGTTTGGGGTCGGGGTTCAACACTGAAGCTTTCTTT
abundance: -
j_gene: TRBJ1-1
d_gene: -
v_gene: TRBV30

CDR3aa: CASSLRGLGSSYEQYF
CDR3nt: TGTGCCAGCAGTTTACGAGGACTAGGGAGCTCCTACGAGCAGTACTTC
abundance: once
j_gene: TRBJ2-7
d_gene: TRBD2
v_gene: TRBV27

CDR3aa: CASSLFRDRHLAGYTF
CDR3nt: TGTGCCAGCAGCCTATTCCGGGACAGGCATTTAGCAGGATACACCTTC
abundance: -
j_gene: TRBJ1-2
d_gene: TRBD1
v_gene: TRBV12-3/TRBV12-4

CDR3aa: CASSLAGGNQPQHF
CDR3nt: TGTGCCAGCAGCTTAGCGGGTGGCAATCAGCCCCAGCATTTT
abundance: -
j_gene: TRBJ1-5
d_gene: -
v_gene: TRBV11-2

CDR3aa: CASSSPTVEAFF
CDR3nt: TGTGCCAGCAGTTCTCCGACAGTCGAAGCTTTCTTT
abundance: -
j_gene: TRBJ1-1
d_gene: -
v_gene: TRBV28

CDR3aa: CASSLGTPTGELFF
CDR3nt: TGTGCCAGCAGTTTAGGGACTCCCACCGGGGAGCTGTTTTTT
abundance: -
j_gene: TRBJ2-2
d_gene: -
v_gene: TRBV12-3/TRBV12-4

CDR3aa: CASNGVPGEAFF
CDR3nt: TGTGCCAGCAACGGGGTTCCGGGCGAAGCTTTCTTT
abundance: -
j_gene: TRBJ1-1
d_gene: -
v_gene: TRBV2

CDR3aa: CASSQVTSGNNEQFF
CDR3nt: TGTGCCAGCAGCCAAGTTACTAGCGGAAACAATGAGCAGTTCTTC
abundance: -
j_gene: TRBJ2-1
d_gene: TRBD2
v_gene: TRBV3-1

CDR3aa: CASSQASGQSDGYTF
CDR3nt: TGCGCCAGCAGCCAAGCCTCGGGACAGTCAGATGGCTACACCTTC
abundance: -
j_gene: TRBJ1-2
d_gene: TRBD1
v_gene: TRBV4-1

CDR3aa: CASRSKQGKTYEQYF
CDR3nt: TGTGCCAGCAGGAGTAAACAGGGAAAAACCTACGAGCAGTACTTC
abundance: -
j_gene: TRBJ2-7
d_gene: -
v_gene: TRBV7-9

CDR3aa: CASSPPGRVLYNEQFF
CDR3nt: TGTGCCAGCTCACCCCCCGGCAGGGTTCTCTACAATGAGCAGTTCTTC
abundance: -
j_gene: TRBJ2-1
d_gene: -
v_gene: TRBV18

CDR3aa: CASSNPPGGKETQYF
CDR3nt: TGTGCCAGCAGCAATCCCCCAGGGGGCAAAGAGACCCAGTACTTC
abundance: -
j_gene: TRBJ2-5
d_gene: -
v_gene: TRBV21-1

CDR3aa: CAWSAGGNTGELFF
CDR3nt: TGTGCCTGGTCCGCGGGGGGGAACACCGGGGAGCTGTTTTTT
abundance: -
j_gene: TRBJ2-2
d_gene: TRBD2
v_gene: TRBV30

CDR3aa: CATRSTGTDTGELFF
CDR3nt: TGTGCCACCAGATCGACAGGGACGGACACCGGGGAGCTGTTTTTT
abundance: -
j_gene: TRBJ2-2
d_gene: TRBD1
v_gene: TRBV24-1